This T cell receptor (beta chain) originates from a study of T cell repertoires in cytomegalovirus infection. The overall study: A matching HLA type, together with CMV infection, was signaled by public TCR beta signatures.

On this clonotype: Its antigen is undetermined.

Trimming took off 5 bases at V and 7 bases at J, with 26 bases between the two ends. CDR1 is LGHDT, CDR2 YNNKEL, per germline (reference sequence). The CDR3 spans 17 residues. MiXCR was run by TCRdb on the reads, yielding one entry per CDR3 protein. The table includes approximately 500,000 distinct CDR3 sequences, approximately 10% detected once. Study-level points and caveats: In two of eight donors, the top clonotype was HLA-C-restricted CMV-specific.

The specimen was PBMCs. V usage is TRBV3-1 and J usage is TRBJ2-5, with D perhaps assigned TRBD1 or TRBD2 (6 bases each). The clonotype was recovered from a human donor in good health (CMV status not recorded). Some clones in this sample may be carry-over from other donors' samples. This chain's CDR3 is CASSAGFRDTRIGTQYF. The CDR3 nucleotides read TGTGCCAGCAGCGCGGGGTTCCGGGACACCCGAATCGGGACCCAGTACTTC.